This T cell receptor (beta chain) was observed in a study of graft-versus-host responses after intestinal transplantation. Study-level background: For about three years after anti-thymocyte globulin induction, all recipients took tacrolimus and steroids. Study observations and caveats: The marrow of recipients harbored GvH clones, and ileum or blood showed some of them first.

Assay used: immunoSEQ multiplex PCR; TCRdb lists only in-frame clones, some missing. This sample has 43,000 or so clones; around 93% occur once, and the top ten carry 4.5% to 7.5%. With regard to this clone: Its antigen is unidentified.

Germline CDR1 reads LNHDA; CDR2 reads SQIVND (reference sequence). The CDR3 extends over 13 amino acids. V was clipped by 7 bases and J by 5 bases, with 12 bases between them. This specimen was PBMCs, taken 750 to 800 days after a first intestinal transplant, on the day of a second. The sequence was obtained from a human patient who received an intestinal transplant, so some T cells may come from the graft donor. The gene calls are TRBV19 and TRBJ2-1, with D perhaps assigned TRBD1 or TRBD2 (6 bases each). CDR3 amino acids: CASTVGGHNEQFF. The DNA of the CDR3 is TGTGCCAGTACAGTTGGGGGGCACAATGAGCAGTTCTTC.